The 20 T cell receptor beta chains presented below share a single source sample, sequenced in a study of cytomegalovirus exposure and HLA in healthy donors. Researchers ran the PCR with 60 Vbeta and 13 Jbeta primers. The repertoire was sequenced with immunoSEQ multiplex PCR; TCRdb's copy has only in-frame clones and lacks some. The sample lists roughly 200,000 clones, 60% to 85% occurring once. The sample consisted of PBMCs. Receptor source: a middle-aged man in good health and CMV-seronegative.

The chain combines TRBV9 with TRBJ2-3, with 7 bases matching TRBD1. The CDR3 is made up of 17 amino acids. Germline V CDR1 and CDR2: SGDLS, YYNGEE. The junction had 15 bases not matched to a gene; V was cut back by 0 bases and J by 8 bases. CDR3 region: CASSVAPGTAARGTQYF. The CDR3 DNA follows: TGTGCCAGCAGCGTAGCCCCAGGGACAGCGGCAAGGGGTACGCAGTATTTT.

V usage is TRBV6-4 and J usage is TRBJ1-1; the match to TRBD1 covers 7 bases. Germline trimming cut 0 bases from V and 5 bases from J; bases unmatched to any gene: 3. The CDR3 covers 14 residues. Germline V gene data show CDR1 as MRHNA and CDR2 as SNTAGT. CDR3 nucleotides: TGTGCCAGCAGTGACTCGAGGGGGCAGACTGAAGCTTTCTTT. Translation gives CASSDSRGQTEAFF.

The chain carries TRBV7-2 and TRBJ2-3; the D gene is possibly TRBD2 (7 bases). Germline CDR1 and CDR2: SGHTA and FQGNSA. V lost 4 bases and J 4 bases, leaving 21 bases between the germline ends. The CDR3 is made up of 17 amino acids. The CDR3 sequence: CASSSPAGRGGADTQYF. For the CDR3, the DNA is TGTGCCAGCAGCTCACCCGCGGGGAGGGGGGGGGCAGATACGCAGTATTTT.

V gene TRBV7-2 combines with J gene TRBJ2-1, with TRBD2 identical over 11 bases. The CDR3 sequence is 14 residues long. Germline values: CDR1 SGHTA, CDR2 FQGNSA. After removal of 5 bases from V and 12 bases from J, the junction contained 9 bases not matched to a gene. For the CDR3, the DNA is TGTGCCAGCAGCACCCGGGTAGCGGGAGGGTCGCAGTTCTTC. Translation: CASSTRVAGGSQFF.

The chain links TRBV7-2 to TRBJ1-5, with D perhaps TRBD1 (5 bases). Germline V gene lookup returns CDR1 SGHTA and CDR2 FQGNSA. Trimming cost V 3 bases and J 3 bases, with 21 bases left between them. The CDR3 consists of 18 residues. As DNA, the CDR3 is TGTGCCAGCAGCTTTAGTGGGGCGGTGGAAGGGTCCAATCAGCCCCAGCATTTT. Translation: CASSFSGAVEGSNQPQHF.

The chain joins TRBV19 to TRBJ2-1; D is perhaps TRBD1 (6 bases). Trimming left V 5 bases short and J 6 bases short, with 11 bases between. The CDR3 is made up of 13 amino acids. CDR1 is LNHDA and CDR2 is SQIVND in the germline V gene (reference sequence). CDR3 region: CASSRQDLNEQFF. In nucleotides, the CDR3 is TGTGCCAGTAGTCGACAGGACCTCAATGAGCAGTTCTTC.

The chain joins TRBV5-1 to TRBJ2-5; 10 nucleotides line up with TRBD2. The CDR3 is made up of 16 amino acids. J was trimmed by 4 bases and V by 1 base; bases with no gene match: 7. Germline V CDR1 and CDR2: SGHRS, YFSETQ. Here the CDR3 DNA reads TGCGCCAGCAGCTTGACAGCGGGGGGGCCGGGAGAGACCCAGTACTTC. This codes for CASSLTAGGPGETQYF.

The chain links TRBV5-1 to TRBJ1-2; 10 nucleotides agree with TRBD1. This CDR3 contains 15 residues. Per the germline V gene, CDR1 is SGHRS and CDR2 is YFSETQ. J lost 9 bases, V lost 3 bases, and 11 bases had no gene match. The CDR3 region is CASSSDPDRGKSYTF. CDR3 sequence (DNA): TGCGCCAGCAGCTCTGACCCGGACAGGGGGAAAAGCTACACCTTC. The variable domain in full, completed from reference TRBV5-1 and TRBJ1-2, reads KAGVTQTPRYLIKTRGQQVTLSCSPISGHRSVSWYQQTPGQGLQFLFEYFSETQRNKGNFPGRFSGRQFSNSRSEMNVSTLELGDSALYLCASSSDPDRGKSYTFGSGTRLTVV.

The chain employs TRBV5-1 and TRBJ2-6; D remains unclear. The CDR3 is made up of 16 amino acids. The V and J ends lost 0 bases and 0 bases respectively, with 7 bases between them. Germline CDR1 SGHRS, CDR2 YFSETQ. In DNA form, the CDR3 reads TGCGCCAGCAGCTTGGCCGCGAGCTCTGGGGCCAACGTCCTGACTTTC. This sequence encodes CASSLAASSGANVLTF. The variable domain in full, completed from reference TRBV5-1 and TRBJ2-6, reads KAGVTQTPRYLIKTRGQQVTLSCSPISGHRSVSWYQQTPGQGLQFLFEYFSETQRNKGNFPGRFSGRQFSNSRSEMNVSTLELGDSALYLCASSLAASSGANVLTFGAGSRLTVL.

This clone showed up just a few times. The chain employs TRBV13 and TRBJ1-4; TRBD1 matches 9 bases. The CDR3 has 14 residues. Trimming removed 5 bases from V and 8 bases from J; junction bases left unmatched: 6. The germline gives CDR1 PRHDT, CDR2 FYEKMQ (reference sequence). In DNA form, the CDR3 reads TGTGCCAGCAGCCTAAAACAGGGGGCGGAAAAACTGTTTTTT. Its protein is CASSLKQGAEKLFF. The complete variable domain, with remaining parts taken from reference TRBV13 and TRBJ1-4, reads AAGVIQSPRHLIKEKRETATLKCYPIPRHDTVYWYQQGPGQDPQFLISFYEKMQSDKGSIPDRFSAQQFSDYHSELNMSSLELGDSALYFCASSLKQGAEKLFFGSGTQLSVL.

This chain uses TRBV19 with TRBJ2-5, with 12 bases lining up with TRBD2. After removal of 5 bases from V and 7 bases from J, the junction contained 8 bases not matched to a gene. Looked up from germline, CDR1 is LNHDA and CDR2 is SQIVND (reference sequence). The CDR3 covers 15 residues. CDR3 DNA: TGTGCCAGTAGTCTCCTAGCGGGAGGGCCGGGGACCCAGTACTTC. Residues: CASSLLAGGPGTQYF.

This clone has a handful of counts. The chain employs TRBV5-8 and TRBJ1-1; 7 bases line up with TRBD1. Germline V gene lookup returns CDR1 SGHTS and CDR2 YDEGEE. V was pared by 4 bases and J by 7 bases, with 10 bases of the junction left unmatched. CDR3 length: 14 residues. The CDR3 DNA sequence: TGTGCCAGCAGCCCAAGACAGGGTGTCCGTGAAGCTTTCTTT. The encoded protein is CASSPRQGVREAFF. Supplemented by reference TRBV5-8 and TRBJ1-1, the full variable domain reads EAGVTQSPTHLIKTRGQQATLRCSPISGHTSVYWYQQALGLGLQFLLWYDEGEERNRGNFPPRFSGRQFPNYSSELNVNALELEDSALYLCASSPRQGVREAFFGQGTRLTVV.

This rearrangement joins TRBV18 to TRBJ2-7, with TRBD1 matching over 7 bases. This CDR3 comprises 14 residues. V was clipped by 3 bases and J by 1 base; unmatched bases: 3. CDR1 is KGHSH, CDR2 LQKENI, per germline. The CDR3 spells CASSPGTESYEQYF. CDR3 DNA sequence: TGTGCCAGCTCACCCGGGACAGAATCCTACGAGCAGTACTTC.

The rearrangement links TRBV7-8 to TRBJ1-5; maybe TRBD1 (6 bases). The CDR3 has 17 amino acids. V was trimmed by 4 bases and J by 6 bases, leaving 22 bases between them. Germline-derived CDR1 and CDR2 are SGHVS and FQNEAQ. The chain's CDR3 is CASSSAHRGINSQPQHF. The CDR3, as DNA: TGTGCCAGCAGCTCAGCGCATAGGGGGATCAACAGTCAGCCCCAGCATTTT.

The chain employs TRBV7-2 and TRBJ1-1; D not certain. CDR3 length equals 14 residues. Trimming pared 5 bases from V and 1 base from J, leaving 11 bases between. Germline V gene sequence: CDR1 SGHTA, CDR2 FQGNSA. This CDR3 is CASSPENRNTEAFF. CDR3 nucleotides: TGTGCCAGCAGCCCGGAAAACAGGAACACTGAAGCTTTCTTT. The whole variable domain, remainder taken from reference TRBV7-2 and TRBJ1-1, is GAGVSQSPSNKVTEKGKDVELRCDPISGHTALYWYRQSLGQGLEFLIYFQGNSAPDKSGLPSDRFSAERTGGSVSTLTIQRTQQEDSAVYLCASSPENRNTEAFFGQGTRLTVV.

This chain links TRBV25-1 with TRBJ1-1; 10 nucleotides match TRBD1. CDR3 length: 15 residues. The V and J ends lost 3 bases and 1 base, in that order; junction bases with no gene match: 2. Germline loops: CDR1 MGHDK, CDR2 SYGVNS. Here the CDR3 reads CASSEGQGKNTEAFF. CDR3 DNA sequence: TGTGCCAGCAGTGAGGGACAGGGGAAGAACACTGAAGCTTTCTTT.

The rearrangement links TRBV19 to TRBJ1-4; D may be TRBD1 (5 bases). The CDR3 sequence is 15 residues long. Germline V gene sequence: CDR1 LNHDA, CDR2 SQIVND (reference sequence). V was clipped by 8 bases and J by 7 bases, with 20 bases between them. The CDR3 loop is CASGGESPWREKLFF. The CDR3 DNA reads TGTGCCAGTGGAGGGGAGAGCCCTTGGCGTGAAAAACTGTTTTTT.

The genes are TRBV10-3 and TRBJ2-5; 10 nucleotides align to TRBD1. Germline CDR1 ENHRY, CDR2 SYGVKD. With V trimmed by 5 bases and J by 5 bases, 8 bases remained unmatched. The CDR3 covers 15 residues. CDR3 residues: CAISHRDRGMETQYF. DNA for the CDR3: TGTGCCATCAGTCACCGGGACAGGGGCATGGAGACCCAGTACTTC.

This chain uses TRBV11-2 with TRBJ1-2, with 7 bases aligning to TRBD1. From germline, CDR1 is SGHAT and CDR2 FQNNGV. The J segment lost 5 bases and the V segment lost 2 bases, leaving 8 bases of the junction unmatched. The CDR3 is made up of 15 amino acids. DNA for the CDR3: TGTGCCAGCAGCTTAACCCAGCAGGGGGGATATGGCTACACCTTC. Amino acid sequence: CASSLTQQGGYGYTF.

The chain links TRBV29-1 to TRBJ2-7, with TRBD2 matching over 13 bases. CDR1 is SQVTM and CDR2 is ANQGSEA in the germline V gene. V dropped 5 bases and J dropped 7; count of bases not matched to a gene: 5. The CDR3 spans 13 residues. CDR3 sequence reads: CSVTSGRAREQYF. The CDR3 DNA is TGCAGCGTTACTAGCGGGAGGGCCCGGGAGCAGTACTTC.